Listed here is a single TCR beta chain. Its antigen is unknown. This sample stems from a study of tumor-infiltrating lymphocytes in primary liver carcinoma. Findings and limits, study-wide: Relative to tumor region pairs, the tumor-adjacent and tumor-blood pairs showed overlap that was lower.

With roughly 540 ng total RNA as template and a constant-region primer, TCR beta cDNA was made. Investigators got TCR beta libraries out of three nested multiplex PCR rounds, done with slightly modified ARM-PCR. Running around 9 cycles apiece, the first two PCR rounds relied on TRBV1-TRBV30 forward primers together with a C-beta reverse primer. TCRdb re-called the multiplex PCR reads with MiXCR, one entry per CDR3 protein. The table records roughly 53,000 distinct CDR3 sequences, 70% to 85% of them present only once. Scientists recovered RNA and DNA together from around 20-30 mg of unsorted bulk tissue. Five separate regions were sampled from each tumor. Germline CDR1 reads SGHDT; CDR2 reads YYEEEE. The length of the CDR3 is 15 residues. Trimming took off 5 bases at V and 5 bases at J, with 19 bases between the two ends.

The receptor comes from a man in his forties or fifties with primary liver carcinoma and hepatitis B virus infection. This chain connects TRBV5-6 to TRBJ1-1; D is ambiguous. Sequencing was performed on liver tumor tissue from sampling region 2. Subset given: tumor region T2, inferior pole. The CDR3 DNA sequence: TGTGCCAGCAGGATGGGCCCAGACTCGAATACTGAAGCTTTCTTT. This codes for CASRMGPDSNTEAFF.